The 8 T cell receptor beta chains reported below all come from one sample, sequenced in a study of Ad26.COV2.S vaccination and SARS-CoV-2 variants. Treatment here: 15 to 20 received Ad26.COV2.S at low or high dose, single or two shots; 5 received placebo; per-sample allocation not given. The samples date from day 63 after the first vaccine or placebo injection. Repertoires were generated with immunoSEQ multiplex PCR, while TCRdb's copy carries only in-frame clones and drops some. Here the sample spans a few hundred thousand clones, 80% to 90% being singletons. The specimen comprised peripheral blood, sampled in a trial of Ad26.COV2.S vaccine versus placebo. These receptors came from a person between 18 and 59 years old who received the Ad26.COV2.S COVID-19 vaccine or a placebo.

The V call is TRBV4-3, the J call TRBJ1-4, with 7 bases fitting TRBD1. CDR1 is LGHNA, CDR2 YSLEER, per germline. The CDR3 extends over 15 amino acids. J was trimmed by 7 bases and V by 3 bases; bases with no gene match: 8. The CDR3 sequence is CASSHTSGGREKLFF. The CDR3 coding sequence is TGCGCCAGCAGCCACACATCAGGGGGGCGTGAAAAACTGTTTTTT.

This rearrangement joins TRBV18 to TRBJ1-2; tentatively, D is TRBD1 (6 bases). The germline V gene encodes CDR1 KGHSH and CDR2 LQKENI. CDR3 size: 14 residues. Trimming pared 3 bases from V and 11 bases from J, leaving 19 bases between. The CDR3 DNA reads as TGTGCCAGCTCACCCGACCCAGGGGCGGTTTCATACACCTTC. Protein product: CASSPDPGAVSYTF.

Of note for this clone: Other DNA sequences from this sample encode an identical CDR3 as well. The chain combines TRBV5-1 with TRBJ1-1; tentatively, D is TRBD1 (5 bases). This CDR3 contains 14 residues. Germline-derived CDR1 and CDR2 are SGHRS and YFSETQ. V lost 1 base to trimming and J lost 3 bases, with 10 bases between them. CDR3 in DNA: TGCGCCAGCAGCTTGCAGGGCCAGGACACTGAAGCTTTCTTT. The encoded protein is CASSLQGQDTEAFF.

The DNA for the CDR3 is TGTGCCAGCAGCGAAGTAGGCGGAGCTATCCAAGAGACCCAGTACTTC. It codes for CASSEVGGAIQETQYF. V usage is TRBV7-3 and J usage is TRBJ2-5; D unresolved. Trimming took 5 bases from V and 1 from J, leaving 17 bases between them. Germline V lookup: CDR1 SGHTA, CDR2 FQGTGA. This CDR3 contains 16 residues.

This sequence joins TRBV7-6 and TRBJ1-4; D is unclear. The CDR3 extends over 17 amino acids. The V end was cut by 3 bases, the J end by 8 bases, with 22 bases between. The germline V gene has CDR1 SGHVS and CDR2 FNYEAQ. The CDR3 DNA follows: TGTGCCAGCAGCTTCCTAGCCTTAGTACGTATGTTAGAAAAACTGTTTTTT. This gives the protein CASSFLALVRMLEKLFF.

The CDR3 region has the DNA TGTGCCAGCAGTTTCGCGGCTGAGCAGCCCCAGCATTTT. Translating it yields CASSFAAEQPQHF. The chain employs TRBV12-3 or TRBV12-4 and TRBJ1-5; D remains unclear. The CDR3 spans 13 residues. Trimming took 3 bases from V and 7 from J, leaving 10 bases between them.

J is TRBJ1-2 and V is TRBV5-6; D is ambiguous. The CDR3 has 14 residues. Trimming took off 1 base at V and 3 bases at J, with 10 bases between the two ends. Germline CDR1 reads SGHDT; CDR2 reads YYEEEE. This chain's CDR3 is CASSLKQLYYGYTF. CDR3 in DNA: TGTGCCAGCAGCTTGAAACAGCTTTACTATGGCTACACCTTC. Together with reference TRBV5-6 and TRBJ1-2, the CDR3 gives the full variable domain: DAGVTQSPTHLIKTRGQQVTLRCSPKSGHDTVSWYQQALGQGPQFIFQYYEEEERQRGNFPDRFSGHQFPNYSSELNVNALLLGDSALYLCASSLKQLYYGYTFGSGTRLTVV.

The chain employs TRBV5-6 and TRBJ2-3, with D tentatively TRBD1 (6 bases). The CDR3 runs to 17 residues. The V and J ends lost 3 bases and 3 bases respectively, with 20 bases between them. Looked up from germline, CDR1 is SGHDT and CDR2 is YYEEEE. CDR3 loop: CASSSPPRTQGTDTQYF. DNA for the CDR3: TGTGCCAGCAGCTCACCTCCTCGGACCCAGGGGACAGATACGCAGTATTTT.